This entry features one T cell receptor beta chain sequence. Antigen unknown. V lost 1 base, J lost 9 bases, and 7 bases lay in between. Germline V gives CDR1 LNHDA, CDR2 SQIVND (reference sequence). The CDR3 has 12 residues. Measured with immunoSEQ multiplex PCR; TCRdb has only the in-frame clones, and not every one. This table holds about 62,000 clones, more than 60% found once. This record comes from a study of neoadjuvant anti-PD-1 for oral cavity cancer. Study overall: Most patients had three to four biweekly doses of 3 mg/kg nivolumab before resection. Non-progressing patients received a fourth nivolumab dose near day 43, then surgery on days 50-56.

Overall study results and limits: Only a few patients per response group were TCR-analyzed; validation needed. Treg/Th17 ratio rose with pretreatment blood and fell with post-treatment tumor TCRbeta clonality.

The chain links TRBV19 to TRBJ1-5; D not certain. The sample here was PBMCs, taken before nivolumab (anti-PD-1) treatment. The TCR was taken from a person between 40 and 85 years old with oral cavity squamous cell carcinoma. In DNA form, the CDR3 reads TGTGCCAGTAGTATAGGGGGTTCGCCCCAGCATTTT. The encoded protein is CASSIGGSPQHF.